In its sample, the clone carrying this T cell receptor beta chain was seen a few times. What it binds is unknown. Relative to the germline gene, one junction end is altered; a read error may explain this. The data stem from a study of cytomegalovirus exposure and HLA in healthy donors. Use of 60 Vbeta and 13 Jbeta primers characterized the PCR. TCRdb's table, derived via immunoSEQ multiplex PCR, lists solely in-frame clones and lacks some. Of roughly 100,000 clones in the sample, over 80% were seen once. Each donor's status was that of a healthy bone marrow donor. Study findings and constraints: Analysis performed later showed TCR beta chains linked to HLA being more clonally expanded than equally common others. The presence/absence work took it that sequencing depth was about the same across donors.

The source is a man aged 25 to 40 in good health and CMV-seropositive. Material for sequencing was PBMCs.

CDR3 coding DNA: TGCGCAACCATACAGGGAGTCTATGGCTACACCTTC. Translation: CATIQGVYGYTF. V and J are TRBV19 and TRBJ1-2, with D perhaps TRBD1 (6 bases). In germline, CDR1 is LNHDA, CDR2 SQIVND (reference sequence). CDR3 length: 12 residues. Full variable domain (remainder filled in from reference TRBV19 and TRBJ1-2): DGGITQSPKYLFRKEGQNVTLSCEQNLNHDAMYWYRQDPGQGLRLIYYSQIVNDFQKGDIAEGYSVSREKKESFPLTVTSAQKNPTAFYLCATIQGVYGYTFGSGTRLTVV.